This T cell receptor beta chain is drawn from a study of read filtering for tumor transcriptome and immune sequencing. There are 14 residues in the CDR3. With V trimmed by 4 bases and J by 5 bases, 4 bases remained unmatched. Germline V gene lookup returns CDR1 SGHRS and CDR2 YFSETQ. This clonotype was recorded many times. From approximately 400 ng of RNA, a library with molecular barcoded alpha/delta and beta/gamma adaptors was made. TCRdb itself ran the reads through MiXCR, one entry per CDR3 protein. Here the sample spans some 40,000 distinct CDR3 sequences, approximately 15% being singletons. The clonotype originates from a donor aged 40 or over with multiple myeloma. Specimen: a population of CD138-negative cells sorted from bone marrow. The rearrangement joins TRBV5-1 to TRBJ1-1; 11 nucleotides agree with TRBD1. CDR3 DNA sequence: TGCGCCAGCAGCGGACAGGGGGCTGGGACTGAAGCTTTCTTT. Its protein is CASSGQGAGTEAFF. Full variable domain (rest looked up from reference TRBV5-1 and TRBJ1-1): KAGVTQTPRYLIKTRGQQVTLSCSPISGHRSVSWYQQTPGQGLQFLFEYFSETQRNKGNFPGRFSGRQFSNSRSEMNVSTLELGDSALYLCASSGQGAGTEAFFGQGTRLTVV.